The next 31 T cell receptor beta chains were all read from a single sample in a study of circulating and synovial CD4+ cells in juvenile arthritis. This table comes from immunoSEQ multiplex PCR, and its TCRdb copy is limited to in-frame clones, with some not included. The repertoire holds tens of thousands of clones, with 95% to 96% as singletons. The sequencing input was CD4+ T cells from blood. The receptors originated from a human donor with juvenile idiopathic arthritis.

The V gene is TRBV5-5, the J gene TRBJ2-5, with D unclear. The V and J ends lost 1 base and 7 bases respectively, with 11 bases between them. The V gene's germline CDR1 is SGHKS and CDR2 YYEKEE (reference sequence). CDR3 size: 13 residues. The DNA of the CDR3 is TGTGCCAGCAGCTTGCCTAGTAGAGGGACCCAGTACTTC. As protein: CASSLPSRGTQYF.

The genes are TRBV19 and TRBJ1-6; weak D call: TRBD1 (6 bases). Trimming pared 6 bases from V and 7 bases from J, leaving 10 bases between. This CDR3 has 13 amino acids. Germline V gene data show CDR1 as LNHDA and CDR2 as SQIVND (reference sequence). The CDR3 region is CASRGAENSPLHF. The CDR3 nucleotides are TGTGCCAGTAGGGGGGCGGAAAATTCACCCCTCCACTTT.

The genes are TRBV4-1 and TRBJ2-1; unclear D gene. Germline V gene sequence: CDR1 MGHRA, CDR2 YSYEKL. This CDR3 region has 16 residues. The V gene lost 1 base and the J gene lost 0 bases, with 10 bases spanning the gap. The CDR3 sequence: CASSQGERSSYNEQFF. Written as DNA, the CDR3 is TGCGCCAGCAGCCAAGGCGAAAGGAGCTCCTACAATGAGCAGTTCTTC.

The V call is TRBV11-3, the J call TRBJ2-1; possible D gene TRBD1, 8 bases. CDR3 length: 16 amino acids. Trimming removed 8 bases from V and 9 bases from J, with 26 bases in between. The germline V gene has CDR1 SGHNT and CDR2 YENEEA. The DNA of the CDR3 is TGTGCCAGCGCAGTGTCAGCAGGACAGGGAGGGATTGAGCAGTTCTTC. Translating gives CASAVSAGQGGIEQFF.

The rearrangement joins TRBV28 to TRBJ1-4; D is perhaps TRBD1 (5 bases). The V end lost 4 bases, the J end lost 7 bases, and 13 bases lay between the germline ends. The CDR3 loop spans 14 amino acids. Germline V gives CDR1 MDHEN, CDR2 SYDVKM. The CDR3 nucleotides are TGTGCCAGCAGTTATCAGGGTTACCGTGAAAAACTGTTTTTT. Residues: CASSYQGYREKLFF.

The V and J genes are TRBV5-1 and TRBJ2-2, with a possible D match to TRBD1 (5 bases). This CDR3 spans 16 amino acids. Trimming left V 0 bases short and J 0 bases short, with 9 bases between. Looked up from germline, CDR1 is SGHRS and CDR2 is YFSETQ. CDR3 bases: TGCGCCAGCAGCTTGGGGACACTCGCGAACACCGGGGAGCTGTTTTTT. It specifies CASSLGTLANTGELFF.

The rearrangement joins TRBV13 to TRBJ2-7; 14 bases map to TRBD2. Trimming at V came to 4 bases and at J to 2 bases, leaving 4 bases not matched to a gene. Germline V lookup: CDR1 PRHDT, CDR2 FYEKMQ (reference sequence). The CDR3 totals 16 residues. The CDR3 DNA reads as TGTGCCAGCAGCTCGGGACTAGCGGGGGCCCCCTACGAGCAGTACTTC. This translates into CASSSGLAGAPYEQYF.

The chain is built from TRBV6-1 and TRBJ2-1, with a possible D match to TRBD1 (6 bases). Trimming stripped 1 base from V and 2 bases from J, with 15 bases between. The CDR3 covers 17 residues. CDR1 is MNHNS, CDR2 SASEGT, per germline. CDR3 sequence (DNA): TGTGCCAGCAGTGAAGTTCAGGGACATCGACCCTACAATGAGCAGTTCTTC. It specifies CASSEVQGHRPYNEQFF.

In this sample, this clone turned up once. V and J are TRBV4-1 and TRBJ2-5, with D possibly being TRBD1 (6 bases). The CDR3 extends over 15 amino acids. CDR1 and CDR2 from the germline V gene are MGHRA and YSYEKL. Trimming shortened V by 1 base and J by 5 bases, and 14 bases separated the two germline ends. The CDR3 loop is CASSQATGRGETQYF. In DNA, the CDR3 is TGCGCCAGCAGCCAAGCTACAGGGCGCGGTGAGACCCAGTACTTC.

J is TRBJ1-4 and V is TRBV15, with 10 bases aligning to TRBD1. Germline CDR1 reads LNHNV; CDR2 reads YYDKDF (reference sequence). The CDR3 runs to 15 residues. Unmatched junction bases numbered 5, after V lost 2 bases and J lost 8 bases. The CDR3 bases are TGTGCCACCAGCAGACCCGGGACAGGGGAAGAAAAACTGTTTTTT. Translated: CATSRPGTGEEKLFF.

The rearrangement joins TRBV19 to TRBJ1-4; TRBD1 aligns across 8 bases. The CDR3 runs to 14 residues. Germline-derived CDR1 and CDR2 are LNHDA and SQIVND (reference sequence). After removal of 3 bases from V and 7 bases from J, the junction contained 4 bases not matched to a gene. The CDR3 sequence: CASSIQGAREKLFF. CDR3 DNA sequence: TGTGCCAGTAGTATCCAGGGGGCGCGTGAAAAACTGTTTTTT. Together with reference TRBV19 and TRBJ1-4, the CDR3 gives the full variable domain: DGGITQSPKYLFRKEGQNVTLSCEQNLNHDAMYWYRQDPGQGLRLIYYSQIVNDFQKGDIAEGYSVSREKKESFPLTVTSAQKNPTAFYLCASSIQGAREKLFFGSGTQLSVL.

The V call is TRBV5-1, the J call TRBJ1-5; 7 nucleotides align to TRBD1. The V gene end was trimmed by 0 bases and the J gene end by 2 bases; junction bases not matched to a gene: 2. The CDR3 extends over 15 amino acids. Per the germline V gene, CDR1 is SGHRS and CDR2 is YFSETQ. CDR3 nucleotide sequence: TGCGCCAGCAGCTTGGAGGGGGCCGGCAATCAGCCCCAGCATTTT. The encoded protein is CASSLEGAGNQPQHF.

V gene TRBV4-1 combines with J gene TRBJ1-2, with D perhaps TRBD1 (5 bases). Germline-derived CDR1 and CDR2 are MGHRA and YSYEKL. V was cut by 0 bases and J by 8 bases, with 16 bases left in between. This CDR3 is 15 amino acids long. This CDR3 reads CASSQEKQVGGGYTF. The CDR3 nucleotides read TGCGCCAGCAGCCAAGAGAAACAGGTGGGGGGAGGCTACACCTTC.

The chain joins TRBV9 to TRBJ1-3; 8 nucleotides line up with TRBD1. V lost 3 bases, J lost 4 bases, and 12 bases stayed unmatched. CDR3 length: 17 amino acids. Germline CDR1 and CDR2: SGDLS and YYNGEE. In nucleotides, the CDR3 is TGTGCCAGCAGCGCCTCGATGGGACAGGTGGGAGGAAACACCATATATTTT. Translated: CASSASMGQVGGNTIYF.

The V and J genes are TRBV5-6 and TRBJ1-2; D may be TRBD1 (5 bases). Germline V gene lookup returns CDR1 SGHDT and CDR2 YYEEEE. This CDR3 region has 12 residues. Trimming took off 3 bases at V and 5 bases at J, with 8 bases between the two ends. The chain's CDR3 is CASSSGGYGYTF. The CDR3 coding sequence is TGTGCCAGCAGCTCTGGGGGGTATGGCTACACCTTC.

The chain employs TRBV6-6 and TRBJ2-3; D remains ambiguous. The CDR3 runs 14 residues. Per germline, CDR1 MNHNY and CDR2 SVGAGI (reference sequence). Trimming removed 5 bases from V and 4 bases from J, with 13 bases in between. The CDR3: CASSPGGRADTQYF. DNA of the CDR3: TGTGCCAGCAGTCCCGGTGGTAGAGCAGATACGCAGTATTTT.

This sequence joins TRBV7-3 and TRBJ2-1, with a possible D match to TRBD2 (7 bases). CDR1 and CDR2 from the germline V gene are SGHTA and FQGTGA. V lost 5 bases and J lost 8, with 16 bases in between. The CDR3 sequence is 14 residues long. CDR3 DNA: TGTGCCAGCAGCCCCGGAGGGGGGGCATATGAGCAGTTCTTC. This sequence encodes CASSPGGGAYEQFF.

This chain links TRBV7-2 with TRBJ2-3; 8 nucleotides agree with TRBD2. Germline CDR1 is SGHTA and CDR2 is FQGNSA. The CDR3 length is 16 residues. V was pared by 5 bases and J by 4 bases, with 11 bases of the junction left unmatched. The CDR3 DNA is TGTGCCAGCAGCGCCCAACCCCGACTAGCGTCAGATACGCAGTATTTT. Translating gives CASSAQPRLASDTQYF.

The CDR3, as DNA: TGTGCCACCCGGACAGGGGACGGGGCAGATACGCAGTATTTT. Translation gives CATRTGDGADTQYF. This chain uses TRBV10-3 with TRBJ2-3, with 9 bases fitting TRBD1. V shed 10 bases and J 4 bases; nucleotides not matched to a gene: 9. The CDR3 runs to 14 residues. CDR1 and CDR2 (germline): ENHRY, SYGVKD.

The chain is built from TRBV29-1 and TRBJ1-2; possibly TRBD1 for D (6 bases). Germline V gene sequence: CDR1 SQVTM, CDR2 ANQGSEA. CDR3 length: 13 residues. Trimming stripped 6 bases from V and 0 bases from J, with 11 bases between. CDR3 residues: CSVATGTNYGYTF. The CDR3, as DNA: TGCAGCGTCGCTACAGGGACTAACTATGGCTACACCTTC. Full variable domain (rest looked up from reference TRBV29-1 and TRBJ1-2): SAVISQKPSRDICQRGTSLTIQCQVDSQVTMMFWYRQQPGQSLTLIATANQGSEATYESGFVIDKFPISRPNLTFSTLTVSNMSPEDSSIYLCSVATGTNYGYTFGSGTRLTVV.

The chain is built from TRBV6-6 and TRBJ2-1; 10 bases are a match to TRBD1. The CDR3 is 15 residues long. CDR1 and CDR2 from the germline V gene are MNHNY and SVGAGI (reference sequence). V dropped 5 bases and J dropped 6; count of bases not matched to a gene: 7. The chain's CDR3 is CASSGDRGHLNEQFF. CDR3 sequence (DNA): TGTGCCAGCAGTGGCGACAGGGGGCACCTCAATGAGCAGTTCTTC.

For the CDR3, the DNA is TGTGCCAGCAGTGAAGCGATTCAGGGGGGCCCCTACGAGCAGTACTTC. Translating it yields CASSEAIQGGPYEQYF. The rearrangement links TRBV2 to TRBJ2-5; the D gene is possibly TRBD1 (7 bases). TRBJ2-7 matches the DNA end more closely, so the J call is doubtful. Germline CDR1 and CDR2: SNHLY and FYNNEI. The CDR3 is 16 residues long.

The rearrangement joins TRBV9 to TRBJ1-4, with D perhaps matching TRBD1 (5 bases). Germline V CDR1 and CDR2: SGDLS, YYNGEE. V gave up 6 bases and J gave up 8 bases, with 17 bases separating them. The CDR3 is 14 residues long. CDR3 sequence reads: CASMGGGVREKLFF. The CDR3, as DNA: TGTGCCAGCATGGGTGGGGGGGTAAGGGAAAAACTGTTTTTT. Filled out from reference TRBV9 and TRBJ1-4, the complete variable domain reads DSGVTQTPKHLITATGQRVTLRCSPRSGDLSVYWYQQSLDQGLQFLIQYYNGEERAKGNILERFSAQQFPDLHSELNLSSLELGDSALYFCASMGGGVREKLFFGSGTQLSVL.

The gene calls are TRBV28 and TRBJ1-4; TRBD1 aligns across 9 bases. V shed 5 bases and J 3 bases; nucleotides not matched to a gene: 13. CDR3 length: 18 amino acids. Germline V gives CDR1 MDHEN, CDR2 SYDVKM. This CDR3 is CASSINPGQGFSNEKLFF. For the CDR3, the DNA is TGTGCCAGCAGTATCAACCCGGGACAGGGTTTTTCTAATGAAAAACTGTTTTTT.

This clone turned up a few times. The genes are TRBV19 and TRBJ1-5, with a weak D call TRBD1 (6 bases). The CDR3 spans 13 residues. The V end lost 3 bases, the J end lost 4 bases, and 7 bases lay between the germline ends. Germline-derived CDR1 and CDR2 are LNHDA and SQIVND (reference sequence). CDR3 sequence: CASSMDRNQPQHF. The CDR3 region has the DNA TGTGCCAGTAGTATGGACAGAAATCAGCCCCAGCATTTT.

The chain employs TRBV5-1 and TRBJ2-1; 14 bases agree with TRBD2. J was trimmed by 9 bases and V by 4 bases; bases with no gene match: 9. The CDR3 extends over 16 amino acids. Germline CDR1 and CDR2: SGHRS and YFSETQ. CDR3 DNA sequence: TGCGCCAGCAGCGGACAGGGACTAGCGGGGGTGAGTGAGCAGTTCTTC. Translation: CASSGQGLAGVSEQFF.

V usage is TRBV18 and J usage is TRBJ2-5; 15 bases are shared with TRBD2. CDR1 KGHSH and CDR2 LQKENI come from the germline V gene. The CDR3 spans 16 residues. J lost 2 bases, V lost 5 bases, and 3 bases had no gene match. DNA of the CDR3: TGTGCCAGCTCAGCCGGACTAGCGGGGGGGCAAGAGACCCAGTACTTC. Translating gives CASSAGLAGGQETQYF.

The chain carries TRBV7-2 and TRBJ1-2; a weak D match, TRBD1 (5 bases). V was shortened by 3 bases and J by 5 bases, with 16 bases between the two germline ends. Per the germline V gene, CDR1 is SGHTA and CDR2 is FQGNSA. The CDR3 length is 15 residues. The CDR3 here is CASSFGARTAYGYTF. DNA of the CDR3: TGTGCCAGCAGCTTTGGGGCGCGGACGGCTTATGGCTACACCTTC.

In DNA form, the CDR3 reads TGTGCCAGCAGTACATGGTGGGGGGAGTCGGGTGAGCAGTACTTC. Translation gives CASSTWWGESGEQYF. The gene calls are TRBV28 and TRBJ2-7; D possibly corresponds to TRBD2 (6 bases). V was shortened by 5 bases and J by 7 bases, with 21 bases between the two germline ends. The CDR3 spans 15 residues. CDR1 is MDHEN and CDR2 is SYDVKM in the germline V gene. Variable domain in full (rest from reference TRBV28 and TRBJ2-7): DVKVTQSSRYLVKRTGEKVFLECVQDMDHENMFWYRQDPGLGLRLIYFSYDVKMKEKGDIPEGYSVSREKKERFSLILESASTNQTSMYLCASSTWWGESGEQYFGPGTRLTVT.

The CDR3 loop is CASSQGTGGDPGANVLTF. CDR3 DNA: TGCGCCAGCAGCCAGGGGACAGGGGGGGATCCAGGAGCCAACGTCCTGACTTTC. The V gene is TRBV4-3, the J gene TRBJ2-6, with 11 bases matching TRBD1. Germline V gives CDR1 LGHNA, CDR2 YSLEER. J lost 7 bases, V lost 3 bases, and 11 bases had no gene match. The length of the CDR3 is 18 residues.

The chain couples TRBV28 to TRBJ1-2; D ambiguous. The CDR3 loop spans 13 amino acids. Trimming left V 7 bases short and J 2 bases short, with 11 bases between. Germline CDR1 and CDR2: MDHEN and SYDVKM. The CDR3 sequence is CASNVPGNYGYTF. The CDR3 nucleotides are TGTGCCAGCAACGTCCCGGGAAACTATGGCTACACCTTC.